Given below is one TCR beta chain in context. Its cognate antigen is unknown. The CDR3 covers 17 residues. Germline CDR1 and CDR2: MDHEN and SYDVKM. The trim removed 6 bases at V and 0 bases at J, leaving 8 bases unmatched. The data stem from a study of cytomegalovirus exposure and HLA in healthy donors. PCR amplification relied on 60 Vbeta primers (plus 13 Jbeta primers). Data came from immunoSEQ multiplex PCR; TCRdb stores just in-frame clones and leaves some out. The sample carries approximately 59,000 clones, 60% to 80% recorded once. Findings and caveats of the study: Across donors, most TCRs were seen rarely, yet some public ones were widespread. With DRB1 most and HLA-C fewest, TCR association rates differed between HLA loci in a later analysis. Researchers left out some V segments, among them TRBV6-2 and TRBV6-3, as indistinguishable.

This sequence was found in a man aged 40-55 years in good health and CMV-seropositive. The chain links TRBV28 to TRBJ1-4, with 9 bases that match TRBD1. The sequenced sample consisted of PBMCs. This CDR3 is CASSPGQGRATNEKLFF. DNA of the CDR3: TGTGCCAGCAGCCCCGGACAGGGGCGTGCAACTAATGAAAAACTGTTTTTT. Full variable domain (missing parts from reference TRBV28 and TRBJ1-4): DVKVTQSSRYLVKRTGEKVFLECVQDMDHENMFWYRQDPGLGLRLIYFSYDVKMKEKGDIPEGYSVSREKKERFSLILESASTNQTSMYLCASSPGQGRATNEKLFFGSGTQLSVL.